This is a list of T cell receptor beta chains from one sample in a study of T cell repertoires in cytomegalovirus infection. TCRdb reprocessed the reads via MiXCR and lists one record per CDR3 protein. The sample lists around 360,000 distinct CDR3 sequences; roughly 34% were seen once. For these TCRs, the target antigens are not known. This sample comprised cultured PBMCs, obtained from culture after CMV antigen stimulation. Source of these receptors: a human donor in good health (CMV status not recorded). Some clones in this sample may be carry-over from other donors' samples. Both conserved end residues are part of each CDR3. Fields, in order: D gene, V gene, J gene, clone size, CDR3 DNA, CDR3 protein. A D gene is named only where the DNA matches it firmly. The size field is filled for only some rows; it gives once, few, many or a size class.

-	TRBV20-1	TRBJ1-5	-	TGCAGTGCTAGACAAGGGGATTCCAATCAGCCCCAGCATTTT	CSARQGDSNQPQHF
-	TRBV20-1	TRBJ2-5	many	TGCAGTGCTAGACGTTCGGCGGAGACCCAGTACTTC	CSARRSAETQYF
TRBD1	TRBV7-2	TRBJ1-5	-	TGTGCCAGCAGCACAGGGGGCGCGCATCAGCCCCAGCATTTT	CASSTGGAHQPQHF
-	TRBV14	TRBJ1-1	few	TGTGCCAGCAGCCAGGACAGAGCCGGAGCTTTCTTT	CASSQDRAGAFF
-	TRBV11-3	TRBJ2-1	-	TGTGCCAGCAGCTTATCCGGGGGCGCGCAGTTCTTC	CASSLSGGAQFF
TRBD2	TRBV7-9	TRBJ2-5	-	TGTGCCAGCGGGACTAGCGGTTCGAGGCAAGAGACCCAGTACTTC	CASGTSGSRQETQYF
-	TRBV7-2	TRBJ1-1	many	TGTGCCAGCAGCCTTGGAGATCCTCAGGACAGTCCACGAAAGATCACTGAAGCTTTCTTT	CASSLGDPQDSPRKITEAFF
TRBD1	TRBV27	TRBJ2-7	-	TGTGCCACCGGGACAGGGGGCTTCGAGCAGTACTTC	CATGTGGFEQYF
TRBD2	TRBV6-6	TRBJ2-1	-	TGTGCCAGCAGGGATAGCGGGAGGGCCAGCGATGAGCAGTTCTTC	CASRDSGRASDEQFF
-	TRBV29-1	TRBJ2-2	-	TGCAGCGTTGGTAGCGGTCTGTCCGGGGAGCTGTTTTTT	CSVGSGLSGELFF
-	TRBV4-3	TRBJ1-5	few	TGCGCCAGCAGCCAAGCTAGCAATCAGCCCCAGCATTTT	CASSQASNQPQHF
TRBD1	TRBV7-9	TRBJ2-1	-	TGTGCCAGCGGCCAAGGGGGCAGAGATGCCAATGAGCAGTTCTTC	CASGQGGRDANEQFF
-	TRBV7-2	TRBJ2-7	many	TGTGCCAGCAGCCGGCAGTACGAGCAGTACTTC	CASSRQYEQYF
-	TRBV7-2	TRBJ1-1	-	TGTGCCAGCAGTCAACCGGGATCCTACACTGAAGCTTTCTTT	CASSQPGSYTEAFF
TRBD2	TRBV20-1	TRBJ2-7	-	TGCAGTGCTATTCCCGGGACTAGCGGCTCCTACGAGCAGTACTTC	CSAIPGTSGSYEQYF
-	TRBV10-3	TRBJ2-1	-	TGTGCCATCAGTGAACAGGGAACAGGGTCCAATGAGCAGTTCTTC	CAISEQGTGSNEQFF
-	TRBV28	TRBJ2-3	-	TGTGCCAGCAGTTTAAGGTTTGGCTCCGCAGATACGCAGTATTTT	CASSLRFGSADTQYF
-	TRBV24-1	TRBJ2-5	few	TGTGCCACCAGTTTTGGGGGCAAGGAGACCCAGTACTTC	CATSFGGKETQYF
TRBD2	TRBV11-3	TRBJ2-1	few	TGTGCCAGCAGCCCCATGGGCGGGAGCTCCTACAATGAGCAGTTCTTC	CASSPMGGSSYNEQFF
TRBD2	TRBV10-3	TRBJ2-1	-	TGTGCCATCAGGGACGGACTAGCGGGAGTCAATGAGCAGTTCTTC	CAIRDGLAGVNEQFF
-	TRBV28	TRBJ2-5	few	TGTGCCACTGAACAAGAGACCCAGTACTTC	CATEQETQYF
TRBD1	TRBV28	TRBJ2-1	-	TGTGCCAGCAGTTCGGGACAGATTAATGAGCAGTTCTTC	CASSSGQINEQFF
-	TRBV5-1	TRBJ2-1	-	TGCGCCAGCAGCTTAAGGGACCCCTCGTTCGATGAGCAGTTCTTC	CASSLRDPSFDEQFF
TRBD2	TRBV7-2	TRBJ2-4	few	TGTGCCAGCAGACCGGGGGGGGGGGACATTCAGTACTTC	CASRPGGGDIQYF
-	TRBV7-9	TRBJ2-7	-	TGTGCCAGCAGCTACGGGGCTATATACGAGCAGTACTTC	CASSYGAIYEQYF
TRBD1	TRBV12-3/TRBV12-4	TRBJ1-2	few	TGTGCCAGCAGTTTAGCCGGACAGGAGTACTATGGCTACACCTTC	CASSLAGQEYYGYTF
TRBD1	TRBV7-2	TRBJ1-1	few	TGTGCCAGCAGCTTAAGAAGGGGGCTGACTGAAGCTTTCTTT	CASSLRRGLTEAFF